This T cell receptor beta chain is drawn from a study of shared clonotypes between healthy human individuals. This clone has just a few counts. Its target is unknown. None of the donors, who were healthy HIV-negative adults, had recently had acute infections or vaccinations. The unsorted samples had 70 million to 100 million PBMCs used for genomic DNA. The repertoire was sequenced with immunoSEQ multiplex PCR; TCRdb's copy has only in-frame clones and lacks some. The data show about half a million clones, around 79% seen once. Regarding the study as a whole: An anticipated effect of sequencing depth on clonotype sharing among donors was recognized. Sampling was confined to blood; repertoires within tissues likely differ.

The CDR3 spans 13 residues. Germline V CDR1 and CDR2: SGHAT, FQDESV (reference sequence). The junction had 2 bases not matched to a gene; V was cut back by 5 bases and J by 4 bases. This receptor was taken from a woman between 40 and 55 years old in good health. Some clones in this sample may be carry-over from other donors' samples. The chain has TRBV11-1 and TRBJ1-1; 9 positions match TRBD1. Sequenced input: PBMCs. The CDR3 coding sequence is TGTGCCAGCAGCCCGGACAGGGGCACTGAAGCTTTCTTT. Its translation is CASSPDRGTEAFF. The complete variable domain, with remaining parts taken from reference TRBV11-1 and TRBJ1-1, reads EAEVAQSPRYKITEKSQAVAFWCDPISGHATLYWYRQILGQGPELLVQFQDESVVDDSQLPKDRFSAERLKGVDSTLKIQPAELGDSAMYLCASSPDRGTEAFFGQGTRLTVV.